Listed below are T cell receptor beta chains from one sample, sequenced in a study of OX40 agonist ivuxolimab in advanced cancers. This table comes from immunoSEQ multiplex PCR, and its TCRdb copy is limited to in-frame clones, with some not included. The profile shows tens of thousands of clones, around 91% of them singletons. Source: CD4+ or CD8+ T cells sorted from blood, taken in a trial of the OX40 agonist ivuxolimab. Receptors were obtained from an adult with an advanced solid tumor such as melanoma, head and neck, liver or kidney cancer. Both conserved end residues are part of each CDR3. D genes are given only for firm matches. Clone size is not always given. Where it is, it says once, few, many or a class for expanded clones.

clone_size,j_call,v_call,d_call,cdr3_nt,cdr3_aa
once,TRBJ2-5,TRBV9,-,TGTGCCAGCAGCGTAAACAGCTTAGAGACCCAGTACTTC,CASSVNSLETQYF
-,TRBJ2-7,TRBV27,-,TGTGCCAGCAGTTTAGTTCAGGGTCGTAGATCCTACGAGCAGTACTTC,CASSLVQGRRSYEQYF
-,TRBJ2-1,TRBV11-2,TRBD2,TGTGCCAGCAGCCCCCGACTAGCCTGGAACTCTAATGAGCAGTTCTTC,CASSPRLAWNSNEQFF
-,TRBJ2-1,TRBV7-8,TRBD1,TGTGCCAGCAGCCTACTCCCGGGACAGGGATTCGGGAATGAGCAGTTCTTC,CASSLLPGQGFGNEQFF
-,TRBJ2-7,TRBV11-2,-,TGTGCCAGCAGCTTAGACGCGGGATCAATCTACGAGCAGTACTTC,CASSLDAGSIYEQYF
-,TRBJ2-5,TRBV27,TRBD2,TGTGCCAGCAGTCCCGGACTAGCGGGAGGCCAAGAGACCCAGTACTTC,CASSPGLAGGQETQYF
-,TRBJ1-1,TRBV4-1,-,TGCGCCAGCAGCCTCCCGTCCCTTGACACTGAAGCTTTCTTT,CASSLPSLDTEAFF
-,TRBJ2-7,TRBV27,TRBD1,TGTGCCAGCAGTTTACAATCGACAGGGGCACCTCTGATCGAGCAGTACTTC,CASSLQSTGAPLIEQYF
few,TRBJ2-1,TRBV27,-,TGTGCCAGCAACAGTCCCGGCCCTAAGGGGGAGCAGTTCTTC,CASNSPGPKGEQFF
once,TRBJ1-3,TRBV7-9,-,TGTGCCAGCAGCTTAGTAGGCTCTGGAAACACCATATATTTT,CASSLVGSGNTIYF
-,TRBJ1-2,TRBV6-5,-,TGTGCCAGCAGTTACGGGTCGGCCTATGGCTACACCTTC,CASSYGSAYGYTF
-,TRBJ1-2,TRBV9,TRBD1,TGTGCCAGCAGCGTAGGTGGGACAGGGGTTTATGGCTACACCTTC,CASSVGGTGVYGYTF
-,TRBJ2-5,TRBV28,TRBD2,TGTGCCAGCAGTCCCCGGACTAGCGGCTCGGAAGAGACCCAGTACTTC,CASSPRTSGSEETQYF
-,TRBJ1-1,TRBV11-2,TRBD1,TGTGCCAGCAGCTTGGGGTGGGGGACAGGCGATTTGAACACTGAAGCTTTCTTT,CASSLGWGTGDLNTEAFF
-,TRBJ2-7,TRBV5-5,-,TGTGCCAGCAGCTTCAGGGAAAACTACGAGCAGTACTTC,CASSFRENYEQYF
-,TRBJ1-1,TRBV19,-,TGTGCCAGTAGTCTGGGGGCGCGATCTCAGAACACTGAAGCTTTCTTT,CASSLGARSQNTEAFF
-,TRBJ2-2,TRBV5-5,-,TGTGCCAGCTGCGGGACAGTGAACACCGGGGAGCTGTTTTTT,CASCGTVNTGELFF
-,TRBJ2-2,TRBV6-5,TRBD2,TGTGCCAGCAGTTACGGCGGGAGGGGCACCGGGGAGCTGTTTTTT,CASSYGGRGTGELFF
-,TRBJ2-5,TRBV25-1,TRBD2,TGTGCCAGCAGTGAACCCCCCGTGAGAGCGGGAGTGGAGACCCAGTACTTC,CASSEPPVRAGVETQYF
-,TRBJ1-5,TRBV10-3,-,TGTGCCATCAGTGAGGAGATCCAAACAGTGGGGGGTCAGCCCCAGCATTTT,CAISEEIQTVGGQPQHF
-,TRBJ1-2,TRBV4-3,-,TGCGCCAGCAGCCAAGAGCGGACAGATCCCTTCTATGGCTACACCTTC,CASSQERTDPFYGYTF
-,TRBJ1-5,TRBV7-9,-,TGTGCCAGCAGCCCGGTGGGGAGTAATCAGCCCCAGCATTTT,CASSPVGSNQPQHF
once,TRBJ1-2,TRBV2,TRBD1,TGTGCCAGCAGTGAAATCGGGACAGAAGGGATAGGGCTCTATGGCTACACCTTC,CASSEIGTEGIGLYGYTF
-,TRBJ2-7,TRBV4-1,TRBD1,TGCGCCAGCAGCCATGCCCGGCAGCGAGGGACAGTCGGCTACGAGCAGTACTTC,CASSHARQRGTVGYEQYF
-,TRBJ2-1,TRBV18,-,TGTGCCAGCTCACCCCAGGGACTTAGCTCCTACAATGAGCAGTTCTTC,CASSPQGLSSYNEQFF
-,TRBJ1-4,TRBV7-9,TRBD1,TGTGCCAGCAGCCCCGGACAGGTTGGGAATGAAAAACTGTTTTTT,CASSPGQVGNEKLFF
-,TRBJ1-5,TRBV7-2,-,TGTGCCAGCAGCTTCGACCTCGGACTCAATCAGCCCCAGCATTTT,CASSFDLGLNQPQHF
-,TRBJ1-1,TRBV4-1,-,TGCGCCAGCAGCCAAGAGCGGGGCGTAAACACTGAAGCTTTCTTT,CASSQERGVNTEAFF